The sequence of this TCR beta chain was determined in a study of T-cell reconstitution after alpha-beta-depleted transplantation in children. Unique molecular identifiers were used in preparing the TCRbeta library. TCRdb used MiXCR to reprocess the PCR reads, holding one entry per CDR3 protein. The sample yields a few hundred thousand distinct CDR3 sequences, 11% seen once. This CDR3 contains 12 residues. CDR1 and CDR2 from the germline V gene are DFQATT and SNEGSKA (reference sequence). The V end was cut by 6 bases, the J end by 4 bases, with 10 bases between. Specimen: PBMCs, collected before TCRalphabeta/CD19-depleted stem cell transplant. The rearrangement links TRBV20-1 to TRBJ1-5; D is perhaps TRBD1 (6 bases). This clonotype was sampled from a child less than two years old with acute myeloid leukemia, due to receive a stem cell transplant. The CDR3: CSAQGPNQPQHF. The CDR3 DNA follows: TGCAGTGCACAGGGTCCTAATCAGCCCCAGCATTTT.